This T cell receptor beta chain was recovered during a study of cytomegalovirus exposure and HLA in healthy donors. Study-wide results and limits: When the data were analyzed later, several of the most significant clusters appeared to be linked to common viral pathogens. In a later analysis, a genetic analysis reported fewer productive-TCR N-insertions in an Asian-associated ancestry cluster than the cohort average. A previous analysis found most TCR beta V segments productive roughly 87% or roughly 30% of the time.

60 Vbeta and 13 Jbeta primers were used in PCR. Assay used: immunoSEQ multiplex PCR; TCRdb lists only in-frame clones, some missing. The sample has over 140,000 clones; roughly 79% are singletons. The CDR3 has 16 amino acids. In germline, CDR1 is SSHAT, CDR2 FNYEAQ (reference sequence). When sampled, the donors appeared nominally healthy, though they likely had unrecorded immune exposures. Remarks on this clone: Its antigen is unidentified. Mismatch with germline at one junction end may stem from a read error.

V is TRBV7-7 and J is TRBJ2-2, with D possibly matching TRBD2 (5 bases). The source is a man younger than 40 in good health and CMV-seropositive. The specimen sequenced was PBMCs. The CDR3 region is CASSSGSFTNTGELFF. The CDR3 DNA follows: TGTGCTAGCAGCTCGGGATCATTTACGAACACCGGGGAGCTGTTTTTT.